This T cell receptor (beta chain) is from a study of blood T cell repertoires in COVID-19. Source study methods: It was from reference gene primer amplification that nucleated cell counts were estimated. Profiled with immunoSEQ multiplex PCR; TCRdb holds only in-frame clones, not every one. Clone size and the V and J calls come from that table; the DNA yielded D and trimming. Seen here are roughly 150,000 clones, approximately 82% observed once, and the top ten hold approximately 18%. This receptor was taken from a woman in her seventies who had recovered from COVID-19. Specimen: peripheral blood.

CDR3 nucleotides: TGCGCCAGCAGCCAAGATAGGACTAGCGGTCTGTACAATGAGCAGTTCTTC. Amino acid sequence: CASSQDRTSGLYNEQFF. The chain joins TRBV4-1 to TRBJ2-1, with 10 nucleotides matching TRBD2. Germline V gene lookup returns CDR1 MGHRA and CDR2 YSYEKL. The J segment lost 4 bases and the V segment lost 0 bases, leaving 6 bases of the junction unmatched. This CDR3 comprises 17 residues.